This is a list of T cell receptor beta chains from one sample in a study of beta chain features in type 1 diabetes. Sequenced by immunoSEQ multiplex PCR; TCRdb stores in-frame clones only, minus some. The profile shows 600,000 or so clones, roughly an eighth of them singletons. The sequenced sample consisted of naive CD4+ T cells from blood. These receptors were obtained from a man aged 30 to 45 with type 1 diabetes. The CDR3 runs from the conserved cysteine through the conserved F or W. A D gene is named only where the DNA matches it firmly. The listing skips clone size in some rows; elsewhere it reads once, few, many or a size class.

cdr3_aa cdr3_nt v_call d_call j_call clone_size
CASAPGIGGQPQHF TGCGCCAGCGCCCCAGGTATAGGGGGGCAGCCCCAGCATTTT TRBV5-1 - TRBJ1-5 -
CASRASDLPGHTQYF TGCGCCAGTCGTGCATCGGACCTCCCGGGCCATACGCAGTATTTT TRBV5-1 - TRBJ2-3 few
CAILSPGGSSGNTIYF TGTGCCATTCTCAGCCCCGGCGGAAGCTCTGGAAACACCATATATTTT TRBV10-3 - TRBJ1-3 few
CASSSRGRGTYNEQFF TGTGCCAGCAGCTCCAGGGGGAGGGGAACCTACAATGAGCAGTTCTTC TRBV7-2 - TRBJ2-1 few
CASSLEAGGMSPLHF TGTGCCAGCAGCTTAGAGGCAGGGGGGATGTCACCCCTCCACTTT TRBV7-6 TRBD1 TRBJ1-6 few
CASRPGTANTGELFF TGCGCCAGCAGGCCCGGGACAGCCAACACCGGGGAGCTGTTTTTT TRBV5-1 TRBD1 TRBJ2-2 -
CATTLGVTSTDTQYF TGTGCCACAACTCTGGGGGTAACTAGCACAGATACGCAGTATTTT TRBV7-9 - TRBJ2-3 few
CASSSTGNQPQHF TGTGCCAGCAGTTCTACTGGCAATCAGCCCCAGCATTTT TRBV6-5 - TRBJ1-5 few
CASSLVGDYGYTF TGTGCCAGCAGCTTAGTAGGGGACTATGGCTACACCTTC TRBV11-2 - TRBJ1-2 few
CASSEGTGVYEQYF TGTGCCAGCAGTGAAGGGACAGGGGTCTACGAGCAGTACTTC TRBV2 TRBD1 TRBJ2-7 -
CASSVTRVTDTQYF TGTGCCAGCAGCGTAACCCGGGTGACAGATACGCAGTATTTT TRBV9 - TRBJ2-3 few
CASSPNTGEDGYTF TGTGCCAGCTCACCTAACACAGGGGAGGATGGCTACACCTTC TRBV18 TRBD1 TRBJ1-2 -
CASSLGTGVGQPQHF TGTGCCAGCAGCTTAGGGACAGGGGTGGGTCAGCCCCAGCATTTT TRBV7-9 TRBD1 TRBJ1-5 few
CAWSSSPTGNGYTF TGTGCCTGGAGTTCTTCTCCCACAGGGAACGGCTACACCTTC TRBV30 - TRBJ1-2 few
CASSPHQGTNEKLFF TGTGCCAGCAGCCCACATCAGGGGACTAATGAAAAACTGTTTTTT TRBV7-2 - TRBJ1-4 few
CASTTNMGAGQPQHF TGTGCCAGCACCACGAACATGGGGGCCGGTCAGCCCCAGCATTTT TRBV27 - TRBJ1-5 few
CASSENSRNEQFF TGTGCCAGCAGTGAAAACAGTCGGAATGAGCAGTTCTTC TRBV6-4 - TRBJ2-1 -
CASRRTGNFYEQYF TGTGCCAGCAGGAGGACAGGGAATTTTTACGAGCAGTACTTC TRBV6-1 TRBD1 TRBJ2-7 -
CASSQNPGTGGSYEQYF TGCGCCAGCAGCCAAAATCCCGGGACAGGGGGCTCCTACGAGCAGTACTTC TRBV5-1 TRBD1 TRBJ2-7 -
CATDGGSGSPLHF TGTGCCACCGACGGAGGATCGGGTTCACCCCTCCACTTT TRBV10-3 - TRBJ1-6 few
CAWGTGGANTGELFF TGTGCCTGGGGTACAGGGGGAGCGAACACCGGGGAGCTGTTTTTT TRBV30 TRBD1 TRBJ2-2 -
CASSLQGIAGGYTF TGTGCCAGCAGCCTTCAGGGGATCGCAGGTGGCTACACCTTC TRBV28 - TRBJ1-2 few
CASSFWGSSYNEQFF TGTGCCAGCAGCTTTTGGGGAAGCTCCTACAATGAGCAGTTCTTC TRBV5-4 - TRBJ2-1 few
CASKRDSPNTGELFF TGTGCCAGCAAGAGGGACAGTCCGAACACCGGGGAGCTGTTTTTT TRBV6-1 TRBD1 TRBJ2-2 few
CASSLRGRETQYF TGTGCCAGCAGTTTGAGGGGGCGAGAGACCCAGTACTTC TRBV27 TRBD1 TRBJ2-5 few
CASSLRGGQGGGYTF TGTGCCAGCTCCCTTAGGGGGGGACAGGGAGGTGGCTACACCTTC TRBV11-2 TRBD1 TRBJ1-2 -
CASSPFSDRQETQYF TGTGCCAGCTCACCATTTTCGGACAGACAAGAGACCCAGTACTTC TRBV18 - TRBJ2-5 few
CAISESKGEGNTIYF TGTGCCATCAGTGAGTCGAAGGGGGAAGGAAACACCATATATTTT TRBV10-3 - TRBJ1-3 -
CASSNEDRGRLEQYF TGTGCCAGCAGCAATGAGGACAGGGGGCGACTCGAGCAGTACTTC TRBV21-1 - TRBJ2-7 -
CASSFLSPRETQYF TGTGCCAGCAGCTTTCTCTCCCCTCGGGAGACCCAGTACTTC TRBV11-2 - TRBJ2-5 -
CASRPGQLETQYF TGTGCCAGCCGACCGGGACAGTTAGAGACCCAGTACTTC TRBV28 TRBD1 TRBJ2-5 -
CASSESNLPQHF TGTGCCAGCAGTGAATCAAATCTGCCCCAGCATTTT TRBV6-1 - TRBJ1-5 few
CASSGPGGNEQFF TGTGCCAGCTCCGGGCCCGGAGGCAATGAGCAGTTCTTC TRBV5-6 - TRBJ2-1 -
CASSLSTSARRETQYF TGTGCCAGCAGTTTATCGACTAGCGCTAGGAGGGAGACCCAGTACTTC TRBV27 TRBD2 TRBJ2-5 -
CASSLPTAPGDTQYF TGTGCCAGCAGCTTACCGACAGCCCCTGGAGATACGCAGTATTTT TRBV7-2 - TRBJ2-3 few
CASSIARGYYGYTF TGTGCCAGTAGTATAGCCCGGGGCTACTATGGCTACACCTTC TRBV19 - TRBJ1-2 few
CASSEVTLNTEAFF TGTGCCAGCAGTGAAGTCACTTTGAACACTGAAGCTTTCTTT TRBV2 - TRBJ1-1 -
CASSRQPQHF TGTGCCAGCAGTCGACAGCCCCAGCATTTT TRBV28 - TRBJ1-5 few
CASRVRDRANNEQFF TGTGCCAGCAGAGTCCGGGACAGGGCCAACAATGAGCAGTTCTTC TRBV6-5 TRBD1 TRBJ2-1 -